These 2 T cell receptor beta chains share one sample of origin, sequenced in a study of naive and memory T cell subsets. These receptors have no known antigen. The beta constant-region primer was an equimolar mix of two oligonucleotides covering TRBC1 and TRBC2. Four rounds of PCR amplified the ligated cDNA using nested alpha and beta constant-region primers plus SP2. Each CDR3 protein is one row after TCRdb ran MiXCR on the UMI-ligation and nested PCR reads. Counted here are approximately 150,000 distinct CDR3 sequences, over 20% occurring once; the ten biggest clones make up 0.095% to 0.12%. Study-wide results and limits: Especially in CD8 cells, naive repertoires contained a few larger clonotypes, possibly CD45RA-re-expressing memory cells.

Material for sequencing was naive CD4+ T cells from blood. The receptors here all came from a human donor in good health.

The V gene is TRBV5-1, the J gene TRBJ1-5; the match to TRBD1 covers 10 bases. The V and J ends lost 0 bases and 5 bases, in that order; junction bases with no gene match: 2. The CDR3 has 15 residues. Germline-derived CDR1 and CDR2 are SGHRS and YFSETQ. The CDR3 region is CASSLGTGGYQPQHF. The CDR3 DNA follows: TGCGCCAGCAGCTTGGGGACAGGGGGATATCAGCCCCAGCATTTT.

The chain recombines TRBV5-1 with TRBJ2-1; D ambiguous. This CDR3 region has 15 residues. Germline lookup yields CDR1 SGHRS and CDR2 YFSETQ. The V and J ends lost 0 bases and 3 bases respectively, with 10 bases between them. The CDR3 DNA sequence: TGCGCCAGCAGCTTGGAGGCCGTGGTCTACAATGAGCAGTTCTTC. Residues: CASSLEAVVYNEQFF.